These 23 T cell receptor beta chains were all obtained from the same sample, sequenced in a study of spatial heterogeneity in lung cancer. This sample's time point: sample taken at primary tumor resection. Unsorted whole RNA of tumor, nontumor lung or frozen PBMC was sequenced. TCRdb reprocessed the 5' RACE reads via MiXCR and lists one record per CDR3 protein. There are about 95,000 distinct CDR3 sequences in the sample; about 9.4% occur only once, and 6% to 7.5% lies in the top ten. The sequencing used PBMCs, collected at surgery. The receptor source for this set is a male donor with early-stage non-small cell lung cancer.

Ten or more counts support this clonotype. The rearrangement links TRBV29-1 to TRBJ2-1, with D possibly being TRBD1 (8 bases). The V gene's germline CDR1 is SQVTM and CDR2 ANQGSEA. V was trimmed by 4 bases and J by 7 bases, leaving 20 bases between them. The CDR3 covers 15 residues. The DNA for the CDR3 is TGCAGCGTTGTTTCCCGGACTAGGGACAGGAATGAGCAGTTCTTC. Translating it yields CSVVSRTRDRNEQFF.

This sequence joins TRBV6-6 and TRBJ2-7, with D unclear. The length of the CDR3 is 15 residues. V was pared by 6 bases and J by 1 base, with 16 bases between. Germline loops: CDR1 MNHNY, CDR2 SVGAGI (reference sequence). In DNA, the CDR3 is TGTGCCAGCAGCAACAAGGACGGACGTTCCTACGAGCAGTACTTC. It specifies CASSNKDGRSYEQYF.

V gene TRBV14 combines with J gene TRBJ2-1; TRBD2 agrees at 7 bases. The germline gives CDR1 SGHDN, CDR2 FVKESK. This CDR3 region has 16 residues. Trimming cost V 4 bases and J 8 bases; bases outside gene matches: 14. The CDR3 protein is CASSPIQAGRGDEQFF. For the CDR3, the DNA is TGTGCCAGCAGCCCCATACAAGCGGGGCGTGGGGATGAGCAGTTCTTC. The complete variable domain, with remaining parts taken from reference TRBV14 and TRBJ2-1, reads EAGVTQFPSHSVIEKGQTVTLRCDPISGHDNLYWYRRVMGKEIKFLLHFVKESKQDESGMPNNRFLAERTGGTYSTLKVQPAELEDSGVYFCASSPIQAGRGDEQFFGPGTRLTVL.

This clonotype was observed a few times. The chain links TRBV4-2 to TRBJ2-3, with TRBD2 matching 9 bases. The CDR3 contains 16 residues. Looked up from germline, CDR1 is LGHNA and CDR2 is YNFKEQ. Unmatched junction bases numbered 5, after V lost 2 bases and J lost 2 bases. The CDR3 region is CASSQYRGGDTDTQYF. The CDR3 DNA is TGTGCCAGCAGCCAATATCGCGGGGGGGACACAGATACGCAGTATTTT.

To note about this clonotype: A much more abundant neighbour one base away suggests this may be a read error. V and J are TRBV11-1 and TRBJ1-2; no firm D call. The CDR3 runs to 15 residues. Germline V gene data show CDR1 as SGHAT and CDR2 as FQDESV (reference sequence). CDR3 loop: CACSFSPNTNYGYTF. Written as DNA, the CDR3 is TGTGCCTGCAGCTTTTCCCCGAACACTAACTATGGCTACACCTTC.

In this sample, this clonotype turned up many times. This chain links TRBV20-1 with TRBJ2-1, with no clear D. This CDR3 region has 10 residues. Trimming took off 5 bases at V and 6 bases at J, with 5 bases between the two ends. Germline CDR1 reads DFQATT; CDR2 reads SNEGSKA (reference sequence). The CDR3 loop is CSASSNEQFF. CDR3 in DNA: TGCAGTGCTTCTAGCAATGAGCAGTTCTTC.

Ten or more counts support this clonotype. The gene calls are TRBV28 and TRBJ2-7; 8 positions match TRBD2. The V and J ends lost 6 bases and 6 bases, in that order; junction bases with no gene match: 7. The CDR3 sequence is 13 residues long. Germline V CDR1 and CDR2: MDHEN, SYDVKM. CDR3 coding DNA: TGTGCCAGCAGCTTAAGCGGGAGTGGCGAGCAGTACTTC. Translating it yields CASSLSGSGEQYF.

The chain uses TRBV7-2 and TRBJ2-5, with D perhaps given as TRBD1 or TRBD2 (6 bases each). The CDR3 totals 12 residues. Germline CDR1 reads SGHTA; CDR2 reads FQGNSA. Between the trimmed V and J ends, which lost 5 bases and 11 bases, there was a span of 15 bases. CDR3 nucleotide sequence: TGTGCCAGCAGCCCAGGGGCGGGATCTCAGTACTTC. Protein: CASSPGAGSQYF.

This clonotype was observed many times. The chain couples TRBV20-1 to TRBJ2-3, with D unresolved. V shed 1 base and J shed 4 bases, with 3 bases lying between them. This CDR3 region has 11 residues. Germline values: CDR1 DFQATT, CDR2 SNEGSKA (reference sequence). Here the CDR3 reads CSARVADTQYF. DNA of the CDR3: TGCAGTGCTAGAGTAGCAGATACGCAGTATTTT.

V is TRBV7-9 and J is TRBJ2-3, with D perhaps given as TRBD1 or TRBD2 (5 bases each). V was shortened by 5 bases and J by 6 bases, with 12 bases between the two germline ends. Germline V gene sequence: CDR1 SEHNR, CDR2 FQNEAQ (reference sequence). There are 13 residues in the CDR3. The CDR3 sequence: CASSPGRSDTQYF. CDR3 bases: TGTGCCAGCAGCCCGGGACGGTCGGATACGCAGTATTTT. Full variable domain (rest looked up from reference TRBV7-9 and TRBJ2-3): DTGVSQNPRHKITKRGQNVTFRCDPISEHNRLYWYRQTLGQGPEFLTYFQNEAQLEKSRLLSDRFSAERPKGSFSTLEIQRTEQGDSAMYLCASSPGRSDTQYFGPGTRLTVL.

There are many counts of this clonotype. The genes are TRBV6-2 or TRBV6-3 and TRBJ2-7; 15 positions match TRBD2. Germline V gives CDR1 MNHEY, CDR2 SVGEGT. Trimming cost V 5 bases and J 9 bases; bases outside gene matches: 8. This CDR3 comprises 15 residues. CDR3: CASSKMGLAGGGQYF. The DNA for the CDR3 is TGTGCCAGCAGTAAGATGGGACTAGCGGGAGGCGGGCAGTACTTC.

This clonotype showed up many times. The rearrangement joins TRBV7-2 to TRBJ2-1, with D possibly being TRBD2 (6 bases). The germline V gene has CDR1 SGHTA and CDR2 FQGNSA. The CDR3 consists of 14 residues. V was pared by 3 bases and J by 2 bases, with 8 bases between. The CDR3: CASSFSGPYNEQFF. In DNA form, the CDR3 reads TGTGCCAGCAGCTTTAGCGGCCCCTACAATGAGCAGTTCTTC.

V gene TRBV3-1 combines with J gene TRBJ2-7; D unresolved. The V gene lost 1 base and the J gene lost 4 bases, with 11 bases spanning the gap. The CDR3 runs 14 residues. From germline, CDR1 is LGHDT and CDR2 YNNKEL (reference sequence). CDR3 in amino acids: CASSQGFGSYEQYF. The CDR3, as DNA: TGTGCCAGCAGCCAAGGGTTCGGATCGTACGAGCAGTACTTC.

The sample holds a few counts of this clonotype. V is TRBV7-6 and J is TRBJ2-2; tentatively, D is TRBD1 or TRBD2 (6 bases each). Per the germline V gene, CDR1 is SGHVS and CDR2 is FNYEAQ. This CDR3 is 17 amino acids long. Between the trimmed V and J ends, which lost 3 bases and 0 bases, there was a span of 14 bases. This CDR3 reads CASSLSPGGTNTGELFF. DNA for the CDR3: TGTGCCAGCAGCTTGTCCCCCGGGGGCACGAACACCGGGGAGCTGTTTTTT.

V is TRBV29-1 and J is TRBJ2-7; perhaps TRBD2 as D (5 bases). Trimming stripped 7 bases from V and 2 bases from J, with 12 bases between. The CDR3 is 12 amino acids. Germline V gives CDR1 SQVTM, CDR2 ANQGSEA. Here the CDR3 DNA reads TGCAGCGCCGGCCGGACTGCCTACGAGCAGTACTTC. Translation: CSAGRTAYEQYF.

This clonotype came up many times. This chain joins TRBV12-3 or TRBV12-4 and TRBJ2-5; 10 bases line up with TRBD2. The CDR3 extends over 17 amino acids. The V segment lost 5 bases and the J segment 3 bases; nucleotides outside the gene matches: 12. The CDR3 sequence: CASSPGTQLAGKETQYF. The CDR3 DNA follows: TGTGCCAGCAGTCCCGGGACCCAACTAGCGGGGAAAGAGACCCAGTACTTC.

There are a few counts of this clonotype. V usage is TRBV5-1 and J usage is TRBJ2-5; TRBD1 matches 8 bases. J was trimmed by 4 bases and V by 2 bases; bases with no gene match: 4. Germline CDR1 reads SGHRS; CDR2 reads YFSETQ. The length of the CDR3 is 14 residues. The CDR3 region is CASSLRQGSETQYF. Here the CDR3 DNA reads TGCGCCAGCAGCTTACGACAGGGGTCAGAGACCCAGTACTTC.

The V and J genes are TRBV20-1 and TRBJ2-5; D unresolved. The V gene's germline CDR1 is DFQATT and CDR2 SNEGSKA (reference sequence). The CDR3 loop spans 14 amino acids. V lost 7 bases, J lost 5 bases, and 20 bases lay in between. Here the CDR3 DNA reads TGCAGTGGTAGGGATTCTCTAGATCCTGAGACCCAGTACTTC. It yields the protein CSGRDSLDPETQYF.

The table lists this clonotype with a few counts. For the CDR3, the DNA is TGCAGCGTTGGGGGTAGCGGGAGGCCGCAGTTCTTC. Amino acids: CSVGGSGRPQFF. The chain employs TRBV29-1 and TRBJ2-1, with TRBD2 matching 10 bases. The V segment lost 4 bases and the J segment 12 bases; nucleotides outside the gene matches: 6. Germline CDR1 is SQVTM and CDR2 is ANQGSEA. The CDR3 extends over 12 amino acids.

This clonotype was counted many times. This chain joins TRBV6-6 and TRBJ2-7, with D tentatively TRBD2 (6 bases). Germline V CDR1 and CDR2: MNHNY, SVGAGI (reference sequence). The V end lost 5 bases, the J end lost 3 bases, and 11 bases lay between the germline ends. This CDR3 is built from 13 residues. CDR3 in DNA: TGTGCCAGCAGTCCGGGACTTATCTACGAGCAGTACTTC. It encodes CASSPGLIYEQYF.

This sequence joins TRBV6-6 and TRBJ2-5; 8 bases fit TRBD1. Germline loops: CDR1 MNHNY, CDR2 SVGAGI (reference sequence). The CDR3 loop spans 14 amino acids. V shed 4 bases and J 4 bases; nucleotides not matched to a gene: 5. CDR3 nucleotides: TGTGCCAGCAGTTCTCCAGGGGGCGTAGAGACCCAGTACTTC. Protein product: CASSSPGGVETQYF.

This clonotype was seen a handful of times. The rearrangement links TRBV11-2 to TRBJ2-5; TRBD2 matches 7 bases. The CDR3 totals 17 residues. V lost 6 bases to trimming and J lost 5 bases; unmatched junction nucleotides: 18. Germline V gene data show CDR1 as SGHAT and CDR2 as FQNNGV. The DNA of the CDR3 is TGTGCCAGCAGTAAAGGGGAGCGAAGCGGGGTAGTGGAGACCCAGTACTTC. This gives the protein CASSKGERSGVVETQYF.

This clonotype was counted a few times. The chain's CDR3 is CASHLAGAHEQYF. DNA for the CDR3: TGTGCCAGCCACCTGGCGGGGGCACACGAGCAGTACTTC. This chain links TRBV6-2 or TRBV6-3 with TRBJ2-7; D might be TRBD2 (7 bases). From germline, CDR1 is MNHEY and CDR2 SVGEGT. The CDR3 loop spans 13 amino acids. V was clipped by 8 bases and J by 5 bases, with 16 bases between them.